Only a few counts were recorded for the clone carrying this TCR beta chain. Its antigen is unidentified. One junction end disagrees with the germline gene, perhaps due to a read error. This sample stems from a study of human T cells and chemical hapten exposure. Study results and caveats: The number of TCRs over 1 in 1000 frequency stayed unchanged after DPC.

Per the germline V gene, CDR1 is MNHEY and CDR2 is SVGAGI. This CDR3 has 14 residues. TCRdb re-analysed the RACE reads in MiXCR, keeping a single row per CDR3 protein. The repertoire holds about 110,000 distinct CDR3 sequences, with 9.5% to 12% as singletons. The time point: patch test 1, 2 weeks after DPC sensitization. Treatment indicated: therapeutic diphenylcyclopropenone sensitization with weekly scalp DPC. J is TRBJ1-2 and V is TRBV6-5, with D hard to call. The sequence was collected from a woman in her thirties or forties with alopecia areata. Some clones in this sample may be carry-over from other donors' samples. This specimen was whole blood, taken in connection with sensitization to the hapten diphenylcyclopropenone (DPC). The CDR3 sequence: CASSYVGLLSTTSF. CDR3 nucleotides: TGTGCCAGCAGTTACGTAGGACTTCTCTCTACCACATCCTTC.